This is a list of T cell receptor beta chains from one sample in a study of glioma-infiltrating T cells after dendritic cell vaccination. Profiling relied on immunoSEQ multiplex PCR, and the TCRdb table lists in-frame clones only, not all of them. This sample has 85,000 to 100,000 clones, with more than 70% found just once. The sequencing used blood, collected after dendritic cell vaccination. These receptors all stem from a human donor with glioblastoma. The CDR3 runs from the conserved cysteine through the conserved F or W. The order of the fields is clone size, D gene, J gene, V gene, CDR3 protein, CDR3 DNA. D genes are given only for firm matches. Rows may omit the clone size; those that give it use once, few, many or a size class.

.,TRBD1,TRBJ2-5,TRBV27,CASSLAGRGETQYF,TGTGCCAGCAGTTTAGCGGGCAGGGGGGAGACCCAGTACTTC
.,.,TRBJ2-7,TRBV5-5,CASSLAGTGSYEQYF,TGTGCCAGCAGCTTGGCCGGGACTGGGAGCTACGAGCAGTACTTC
.,TRBD2,TRBJ2-3,TRBV5-4,CASSLGTSGGWNTDTQYF,TGTGCCAGCAGCCTCGGGACTAGCGGGGGGTGGAACACAGATACGCAGTATTTT
.,.,TRBJ1-5,TRBV7-2,CASSSNQPQHF,TGTGCCAGCAGCTCAAATCAGCCCCAGCATTTT
.,TRBD1,TRBJ1-5,TRBV6-1,CASSETTGGNQPQHF,TGTGCCAGCAGTGAGACAACAGGGGGAAATCAGCCCCAGCATTTT
.,TRBD1,TRBJ2-5,TRBV18,CASSRLGTGEETQYF,TGTGCCAGCTCACGGCTCGGGACAGGGGAGGAGACCCAGTACTTC
.,.,TRBJ1-4,TRBV5-1,CASSLGLLGAANEKLFF,TGCGCCAGCAGCCTAGGCCTGCTGGGGGCGGCTAATGAAAAACTGTTTTTT
.,.,TRBJ1-4,TRBV10-3,CAISDPGKTNEKLFF,TGTGCCATCAGTGACCCGGGGAAGACGAATGAAAAACTGTTTTTT
.,.,TRBJ1-1,TRBV25-1,CASSGGWGTEAFF,TGTGCCAGCAGTGGAGGGTGGGGCACTGAAGCTTTCTTT
.,.,TRBJ2-7,TRBV5-1,CASSLGGHQYEQYF,TGCGCCAGCAGCTTGGGCGGACATCAGTACGAGCAGTACTTC
once,.,TRBJ2-7,TRBV29-1,CSVEGLRDMSSYEQYF,TGCAGCGTTGAAGGTCTCAGGGATATGAGCTCCTACGAGCAGTACTTC
.,.,TRBJ1-5,TRBV19,CASSIDLLTGNQPQHF,TGTGCCAGTAGTATAGATCTATTGACAGGCAATCAGCCCCAGCATTTT
few,.,TRBJ1-3,TRBV4-1,CASSQDLETGQSSRNTIYF,TGCGCCAGCAGCCAAGATTTGGAAACAGGACAGAGCTCTAGAAACACCATATATTTT
.,TRBD2,TRBJ2-1,TRBV29-1,CSVDGALAGNYNEQFF,TGCAGCGTTGATGGGGCCCTAGCGGGAAATTACAATGAGCAGTTCTTC
.,TRBD2,TRBJ2-2,TRBV9,CASSASGGDIGELFF,TGTGCCAGCAGCGCTAGCGGGGGAGATATCGGGGAGCTGTTTTTT
.,.,TRBJ2-1,TRBV7-6,CASTFLSRDIYYNEQFF,TGTGCCAGCACATTCCTAAGTAGGGACATCTACTACAATGAGCAGTTCTTC
.,TRBD2,TRBJ2-1,TRBV28,CASSLAGVLQGEQFF,TGTGCCAGCAGTCTAGCGGGAGTACTACAAGGTGAGCAGTTCTTC
.,.,TRBJ1-5,TRBV5-4,CASSWGPGVNQPQHF,TGTGCCAGCAGCTGGGGCCCAGGGGTAAATCAGCCCCAGCATTTT
.,.,TRBJ2-2,TRBV5-1,CASTQTRTGELFF,TGCGCCAGCACCCAAACTCGAACCGGGGAGCTGTTTTTT
.,.,TRBJ2-5,TRBV30,CAWSFQVGERYF,TGTGCCTGGAGTTTCCAGGTGGGAGAAAGGTACTTC
.,TRBD2,TRBJ2-1,TRBV7-2,CASSLGLADYNEQFF,TGTGCCAGCAGCTTGGGACTAGCGGACTACAATGAGCAGTTCTTC
few,.,TRBJ2-7,TRBV5-4,CASSLGSSYEQYF,TGTGCCAGCAGCTTGGGGAGCTCCTACGAGCAGTACTTC
.,.,TRBJ2-1,TRBV6-1,CASSITGGVDEQFF,TGTGCCAGCAGTATCACAGGGGGGGTAGATGAGCAGTTCTTC
.,.,TRBJ2-2,TRBV11-2,CASSLTDTGELFF,TGTGCCAGCAGCTTAACAGACACCGGGGAGCTGTTTTTT
.,.,TRBJ2-3,TRBV7-3,CASSFNSGSGTDTQYF,TGTGCCAGCAGCTTCAACTCCGGGAGTGGGACAGATACGCAGTATTTT
.,.,TRBJ2-2,TRBV9,CASSVQAAEGTGELFF,TGTGCCAGCAGCGTCCAGGCGGCCGAGGGTACCGGGGAGCTGTTTTTT
.,.,TRBJ2-5,TRBV5-1,CASSFVAEYQETQYF,TGCGCCAGCAGCTTCGTGGCAGAATACCAAGAGACCCAGTACTTC
.,.,TRBJ1-2,TRBV6-5,CASSYSGSENYGYTF,TGTGCCAGCAGTTACAGCGGCAGCGAGAACTATGGCTACACCTTC
few,TRBD2,TRBJ2-3,TRBV14,CASSPRGASYMLSGTQYF,TGTGCCAGCAGCCCGCGGGGGGCCTCATACATGCTGTCGGGTACGCAGTATTTT
.,TRBD1,TRBJ2-2,TRBV10-3,CASIGTGLSGELFF,TGTGCCAGCATTGGGACAGGGTTGTCCGGGGAGCTGTTTTTT
.,TRBD1,TRBJ1-2,TRBV5-4,CASSRTGAGYTF,TGTGCCAGCAGCCGGACAGGGGCGGGCTACACCTTC
once,.,TRBJ1-6,TRBV5-4,CASSLDNNSPLHF,TGTGCCAGCAGCTTAGACAATAATTCACCCCTCCACTTT
.,.,TRBJ1-5,TRBV4-1,CASSQPGVAQPQHF,TGCGCCAGCAGCCAGCCGGGGGTAGCTCAGCCCCAGCATTTT
.,.,TRBJ1-2,TRBV28,CASSLLQGGYTF,TGTGCCAGCAGTCTTCTTCAGGGGGGCTACACCTTC
.,TRBD1,TRBJ2-3,TRBV5-1,CASSRSGTGDVDTQYF,TGCGCCAGCAGCAGGTCGGGGACAGGGGACGTAGATACGCAGTATTTT
.,.,TRBJ1-2,TRBV12-5,CASGARGGYTF,TGTGCTAGTGGTGCCAGGGGCGGCTACACCTTC
.,.,TRBJ2-7,TRBV10-2,CASSESSTTQYF,TGCGCCAGCAGTGAGTCGAGCACTACTCAGTACTTC
.,.,TRBJ1-1,TRBV11-2,CASSKFLGGSVTEAFF,TGTGCCAGCAGCAAATTTCTAGGGGGATCGGTCACTGAAGCTTTCTTT
.,.,TRBJ1-1,TRBV7-9,CASSGQKNTEAFF,TGTGCCAGCAGCGGACAGAAGAACACTGAAGCTTTCTTT
.,.,TRBJ2-1,TRBV7-6,CASSLARVGNEQFF,TGTGCCAGCAGCTTAGCCAGGGTCGGCAATGAGCAGTTCTTC
.,.,TRBJ2-7,TRBV29-1,CSVFQGDEQYF,TGCAGCGTATTTCAAGGGGATGAGCAGTACTTC
.,TRBD1,TRBJ1-2,TRBV5-1,CASSLTWTGNYGYTF,TGCGCCAGCAGCTTGACCTGGACAGGAAACTATGGCTACACCTTC
.,.,TRBJ1-5,TRBV6-1,CASSGQRAQQPQHF,TGTGCCAGCAGTGGTCAGCGGGCTCAACAGCCCCAGCATTTT
.,.,TRBJ2-1,TRBV28,CASSFFARPRSQNEQFF,TGTGCCAGCAGTTTTTTCGCTAGGCCGAGGTCACAAAATGAGCAGTTCTTC
once,TRBD1,TRBJ1-4,TRBV5-1,CASSLSKGQGNEKLFF,TGCGCCAGCAGCTTATCTAAGGGACAGGGTAATGAAAAACTGTTTTTT
.,TRBD2,TRBJ2-1,TRBV7-3,CASSLGGGSYNEQFF,TGTGCCAGCAGCTTAGGGGGGGGGTCCTACAATGAGCAGTTCTTC
.,TRBD2,TRBJ2-7,TRBV2,CASSETSGGAGEQYF,TGTGCCAGCAGCGAAACTAGCGGGGGGGCGGGCGAGCAGTACTTC
.,TRBD1,TRBJ1-4,TRBV28,CASSFAGGRKLFF,TGTGCCAGCAGTTTCGCAGGGGGGAGAAAACTGTTTTTT
.,.,TRBJ1-4,TRBV7-9,CASSYGGATNEKLFF,TGTGCCAGCAGCTATGGGGGCGCAACTAATGAAAAACTGTTTTTT
.,.,TRBJ1-5,TRBV10-2,CASSEAGDRLNQPQHF,TGCGCCAGCAGTGAGGCTGGCGACAGGCTCAATCAGCCCCAGCATTTT
.,TRBD2,TRBJ2-1,TRBV16,CASSQFAGAYNEQFF,TGTGCCAGCAGCCAATTTGCGGGAGCCTACAATGAGCAGTTCTTC
.,.,TRBJ1-5,TRBV6-6,CATLARLDPNQPQHF,TGTGCCACACTTGCCCGACTCGATCCCAATCAGCCCCAGCATTTT
.,TRBD1,TRBJ2-7,TRBV2,CASRTGSYEQYF,TGTGCCAGCCGGACAGGGTCCTACGAGCAGTACTTC
.,TRBD1,TRBJ2-7,TRBV27,CASSLSRGTYEQYF,TGTGCCAGCAGTTTATCCAGGGGGACCTACGAGCAGTACTTC
.,TRBD1,TRBJ1-2,TRBV9,CASSVRQGIGYGYTF,TGTGCCAGCAGCGTCAGACAGGGTATAGGCTATGGCTACACCTTC